This T cell receptor (beta chain) was recovered during a study of OX40 agonist ivuxolimab in advanced cancers. On the study more broadly: Partial responses were seen in three patients, one with hepatocellular carcinoma and two with cutaneous melanoma.

TCRdb keeps only in-frame clones here, not all; method: immunoSEQ multiplex PCR. The sample consists of some 39,000 clones, about 90% of them appearing once. Germline V gene sequence: CDR1 SGDLS, CDR2 YYNGEE. The CDR3 sequence is 16 residues long. Unmatched junction bases numbered 10, after V lost 3 bases and J lost 7 bases. Sample: CD4+ or CD8+ T cells sorted from blood, taken in a trial of the OX40 agonist ivuxolimab. This sequence originates from an adult with an advanced solid tumor such as melanoma, head and neck, liver or kidney cancer. The genes are TRBV9 and TRBJ2-1, with 10 bases matching TRBD2. CDR3 protein: CASSGSSGRDMNEQFF. CDR3 bases: TGTGCCAGCAGCGGTTCTAGCGGGAGAGATATGAATGAGCAGTTCTTC.